These 22 T cell receptor beta chains were all obtained from the same sample, sequenced in a study of blood T cell repertoires in COVID-19. The repertoire was sequenced with immunoSEQ multiplex PCR; TCRdb's copy has only in-frame clones and lacks some. The sample lists 250,000 to 300,000 clones, more than 70% occurring once. Material for sequencing was peripheral blood. The receptors originated from a woman aged 25 to 39 with COVID-19, enrolled during active disease.

The V call is TRBV7-8, the J call TRBJ2-3; the match to TRBD2 covers 8 bases. The junction had 4 bases not matched to a gene; V was cut back by 0 bases and J by 2 bases. Germline V CDR1 and CDR2: SGHVS, FQNEAQ. CDR3 length equals 16 residues. This CDR3 reads CASSLAEREPTDTQYF. CDR3 nucleotide sequence: TGTGCCAGCAGCTTAGCGGAGCGGGAGCCCACAGATACGCAGTATTTT.

The rearrangement links TRBV3-1 (or the pseudogene TRBV3-2) to TRBJ2-7; D might be TRBD2 (6 bases). V was pared by 1 base and J by 2 bases, with 12 bases between. The CDR3 spans 15 residues. CDR1 and CDR2 from the germline V gene are LGHDT and YNNKEL (reference sequence). CDR3 loop: CASSQGPGDAYEQYF. In DNA, the CDR3 is TGTGCCAGCAGCCAAGGGCCGGGAGATGCCTACGAGCAGTACTTC.

The chain carries TRBV4-1 and TRBJ2-1; perhaps TRBD2 as D (6 bases). Germline CDR1 reads MGHRA; CDR2 reads YSYEKL. The CDR3 contains 17 residues. Deletions cut 4 bases from V and 0 bases from J, with 16 bases between. The CDR3 loop reads CASSPRLAAGSYNEQFF. CDR3 DNA sequence: TGCGCCAGCAGCCCCCGACTCGCAGCGGGCTCCTACAATGAGCAGTTCTTC.

The chain carries TRBV19 and TRBJ2-5; D might be TRBD2 (6 bases). The CDR3 contains 12 residues. CDR1 is LNHDA and CDR2 is SQIVND in the germline V gene (reference sequence). Trimming removed 10 bases at V and 1 base at J, with 10 bases between. In DNA, the CDR3 is TGTGCCACCTCAGCGGGCCAAGAGACCCAGTACTTC. This translates into CATSAGQETQYF.

This clone was seen only once. This chain connects TRBV7-6 to TRBJ2-7, with TRBD2 as a possible D gene (7 bases). The germline V gene encodes CDR1 SGHVS and CDR2 FNYEAQ. The CDR3 covers 15 residues. V was pared by 5 bases and J by 1 base, with 15 bases between. Written as DNA, the CDR3 is TGTGCCAGCAGCGGAAGGGGGGGGATATCCTACGAGCAGTACTTC. This gives the protein CASSGRGGISYEQYF.

The rearrangement links TRBV9 to TRBJ2-5, with 10 bases fitting TRBD2. CDR3 length equals 16 residues. V lost 4 bases and J lost 5; bases outside the gene matches: 11. The germline CDR1 and CDR2 sequences are SGDLS and YYNGEE. Here the CDR3 reads CASSITSGMAGETQYF. The CDR3 DNA sequence: TGTGCCAGCAGCATCACTAGCGGGATGGCAGGGGAGACCCAGTACTTC.

The chain uses TRBV19 and TRBJ2-7; 8 bases match TRBD2. CDR1 is LNHDA, CDR2 SQIVND, per germline (reference sequence). The CDR3 has 18 amino acids. With V trimmed by 4 bases and J by 3 bases, 17 bases remained unmatched. The CDR3, as DNA: TGTGCCAGTAGTAAGGAGGGGAGTGTTAGCGGGAAGAGCTACGAGCAGTACTTC. Protein: CASSKEGSVSGKSYEQYF.

V gene TRBV7-9 combines with J gene TRBJ2-3; 9 nucleotides align to TRBD2. From germline, CDR1 is SEHNR and CDR2 FQNEAQ (reference sequence). This CDR3 is 16 amino acids long. V lost 6 bases to trimming and J lost 4 bases; unmatched junction nucleotides: 11. Here the CDR3 DNA reads TGTGCCAGCAGTACGGGGGCACTAGCGGGCTCAGATACGCAGTATTTT. This translates into CASSTGALAGSDTQYF.

The chain joins TRBV28 to TRBJ1-4, with 8 bases lining up with TRBD1. CDR3 length equals 15 residues. The V and J ends lost 5 bases and 8 bases, in that order; junction bases with no gene match: 10. Germline V gives CDR1 MDHEN, CDR2 SYDVKM. Written as DNA, the CDR3 is TGTGCCAGCAGTCTCCTGGCAGGGGGCGAGGAAAAACTGTTTTTT. Protein sequence: CASSLLAGGEEKLFF.

This clone appeared a few times. The rearrangement links TRBV25-1 to TRBJ2-2, with D possibly TRBD2 on 5 matching bases. V dropped 2 bases and J dropped 1 base, with 11 bases sitting between them. The CDR3 is made up of 16 amino acids. Germline-derived CDR1 and CDR2 are MGHDK and SYGVNS. CDR3 sequence: CASSEARDQNTGELFF. Here the CDR3 DNA reads TGTGCCAGCAGTGAAGCTCGGGATCAGAACACCGGGGAGCTGTTTTTT.

The CDR3: CASSPLLSYNEQFF. The CDR3 bases are TGTGCCAGCAGCCCACTCCTCTCCTACAATGAGCAGTTCTTC. This chain uses TRBV16 with TRBJ2-1, with D unclear. In germline, CDR1 is KGHSY, CDR2 FQNENV. The length of the CDR3 is 14 residues. V was pared by 4 bases and J by 0 bases, with 7 bases between.

In this sample, this clone turned up a few times. The CDR3 coding sequence is TGTGCCAGCAGCTCGCATTCTAGCGGTTACTCCTACGAGCAGTACTTC. It specifies CASSSHSSGYSYEQYF. This chain uses TRBV7-9 with TRBJ2-7, with 7 bases matching TRBD2. CDR1 is SEHNR and CDR2 is FQNEAQ in the germline V gene (reference sequence). The V gene end was trimmed by 4 bases and the J gene end by 0 bases; junction bases not matched to a gene: 9. The CDR3 has 16 residues.

J is TRBJ1-1 and V is TRBV19; a weak D match, TRBD1 (5 bases). Trimming left V 5 bases short and J 3 bases short, with 16 bases between. CDR3 length: 15 residues. Germline V gene data show CDR1 as LNHDA and CDR2 as SQIVND (reference sequence). The CDR3 reads CASSDPPGGDTEAFF. The DNA of the CDR3 is TGTGCCAGTAGTGATCCCCCGGGGGGTGACACTGAAGCTTTCTTT.

The gene calls are TRBV2 and TRBJ2-3; D uncertain. V lost 10 bases and J 1 base, leaving 15 bases between the germline ends. Germline-derived CDR1 and CDR2 are SNHLY and FYNNEI. The CDR3 extends over 14 amino acids. The CDR3 reads CAITRSQGTDTQYF. The CDR3 nucleotides read TGTGCCATCACCCGCAGCCAGGGCACAGATACGCAGTATTTT.

The chain links TRBV12-3 or TRBV12-4 to TRBJ1-3; the D is unclear. Between the trimmed V and J ends, which lost 5 bases and 4 bases, there was a span of 6 bases. This CDR3 contains 12 residues. The CDR3 region has the DNA TGTGCCAGCAGTCCCTCCGGAAACACCATATATTTT. Protein sequence: CASSPSGNTIYF.

The chain joins TRBV19 to TRBJ2-2; 9 nucleotides align to TRBD1. The CDR3 is 17 residues long. In germline, CDR1 is LNHDA, CDR2 SQIVND (reference sequence). V shed 4 bases and J 6 bases; nucleotides not matched to a gene: 12. The CDR3 sequence is CASSRPPGQGKAGELFF. The CDR3 nucleotides are TGTGCCAGTAGTAGGCCTCCTGGACAGGGGAAGGCCGGGGAGCTGTTTTTT.

This clone has more than one count but fewer than ten. The chain employs TRBV9 and TRBJ1-5, with D uncertain. This CDR3 is 14 amino acids long. V was cut by 0 bases and J by 5 bases, with 9 bases left in between. Per the germline V gene, CDR1 is SGDLS and CDR2 is YYNGEE. The CDR3 nucleotides are TGTGCCAGCAGCGTAGGGGGAGACCATCAGCCCCAGCATTTT. It codes for CASSVGGDHQPQHF.

The chain carries TRBV30 and TRBJ1-4; 9 nucleotides match TRBD1. Germline values: CDR1 GTSNPN, CDR2 SVGIG (reference sequence). The CDR3 sequence is 13 residues long. The junction had 7 bases not matched to a gene; V was cut back by 6 bases and J by 8 bases. This CDR3 is CACTTGGREKLFF. Here the CDR3 DNA reads TGTGCCTGTACGACAGGGGGTAGAGAAAAACTGTTTTTT.

Here the CDR3 reads CAISARDNEQFF. CDR3 nucleotides: TGTGCCATCTCTGCCCGGGACAATGAGCAGTTCTTC. The chain combines TRBV10-3 with TRBJ2-1; no clear D gene. V lost 8 bases to trimming and J lost 5 bases, with 10 bases between them. Germline CDR1 reads ENHRY; CDR2 reads SYGVKD. The CDR3 spans 12 residues.

The chain uses TRBV29-1 and TRBJ2-1; tentatively, D is TRBD1 (5 bases). With 7 bases removed from V and 8 bases from J, the gap between germline ends came to 12 bases. Per the germline V gene, CDR1 is SQVTM and CDR2 is ANQGSEA. The CDR3 is 11 amino acids. Here the CDR3 reads CSAQGLDEQFF. The CDR3 nucleotides are TGCAGCGCGCAGGGATTGGATGAGCAGTTCTTC.

The chain is built from TRBV28 and TRBJ1-5, with D uncertain. CDR3 size: 13 residues. V shed 4 bases and J shed 0 bases, with 4 bases lying between them. Germline V gives CDR1 MDHEN, CDR2 SYDVKM. CDR3 residues: CASSSYSNQPQHF. CDR3 nucleotide sequence: TGTGCCAGCAGTTCCTATAGCAATCAGCCCCAGCATTTT.

The V and J genes are TRBV30 and TRBJ1-5; no clear D. The germline V gene encodes CDR1 GTSNPN and CDR2 SVGIG (reference sequence). The CDR3 loop spans 14 amino acids. V shed 2 bases and J shed 0 bases, with 8 bases lying between them. The CDR3: CAWSSSISNQPQHF. CDR3 nucleotide sequence: TGTGCCTGGAGTTCGAGTATTAGCAATCAGCCCCAGCATTTT.